What follows describes a single T cell receptor beta chain. This specimen belongs to a study of shared clonotypes between healthy human individuals. The ends were cut back, 0 bases at V and 6 bases at J, with 17 bases in the middle. Germline CDR1 SGHNT, CDR2 YYREEE (reference sequence). The CDR3 is made up of 16 amino acids. The method was immunoSEQ multiplex PCR; TCRdb's version includes in-frame clones alone and lacks a portion of them. The table has over a million clones, 96% seen once; the top ten hold roughly 1.1%. The receptor comes from a man aged 30-40 years in good health. The chain couples TRBV5-4 to TRBJ2-3; no firm D call. Source material: naive CD4+ T cells sorted from blood. The sample's subset: CD45RA+ positively selected. The CDR3 protein is CASSLASSNPRDTQYF. The CDR3 DNA is TGTGCCAGCAGCTTGGCCTCTAGTAACCCCCGTGATACGCAGTATTTT.